These T cell receptor beta chains were read from a single sample in a study of blood T cell repertoires in COVID-19. The repertoire was sequenced with immunoSEQ multiplex PCR; TCRdb's copy has only in-frame clones and lacks some. The profile shows 450,000 to 500,000 clones, approximately 86% of them singletons. Sequencing was done on a sample of PBMCs or T cells enriched from blood (not recorded which). Every receptor here comes from a woman aged 60 to 75 who had recovered from COVID-19. Each CDR3 is given with its conserved first and last residue. The D gene is left open where the match is weak. Rows give clone size only sometimes, using once, few, many, or a class for an expanded clone.

TRBD1	TRBV5-4	TRBJ2-7	-	CASSSPGQGREQYF	TGTGCCAGCAGCTCCCCGGGACAGGGTCGCGAGCAGTACTTC
-	TRBV3-1/TRBV3-2	TRBJ1-2	-	CASSQGPQDSSYTF	TGTGCCAGCAGCCAAGGTCCCCAGGACAGTTCCTACACCTTC
-	TRBV10-3	TRBJ2-7	-	CAIRSVAGSGEQYF	TGTGCCATCAGGAGCGTGGCTGGCTCGGGGGAGCAGTACTTC
-	TRBV11-2	TRBJ2-2	-	CASSFKGSDTGELFF	TGTGCCAGCAGCTTTAAGGGGTCGGACACCGGGGAGCTGTTTTTT
TRBD2	TRBV5-1	TRBJ2-7	-	CASSREGAYEQYF	TGCGCCAGCAGCCGGGAGGGGGCCTACGAGCAGTACTTC
-	TRBV18	TRBJ2-2	once	CASSPREVAGELFF	TGTGCCAGCTCACCTCGAGAAGTAGCCGGGGAGCTGTTTTTT
-	TRBV19	TRBJ2-7	-	CATKRGGTYEQYF	TGTGCCACCAAACGAGGGGGAACTTACGAGCAGTACTTC
TRBD1	TRBV5-5	TRBJ1-5	-	CASSPGTGMDQPQHF	TGTGCCAGCAGCCCGGGGACAGGGATGGATCAGCCCCAGCATTTT
TRBD2	TRBV6-1	TRBJ2-2	-	CASSGTSGALNINTGELFF	TGTGCCAGCAGTGGGACTAGCGGGGCCCTAAATATAAACACCGGGGAGCTGTTTTTT
-	TRBV15	TRBJ2-1	-	CATSRGTGSSYNEQFF	TGTGCCACCAGCAGGGGAACAGGTAGCTCCTACAATGAGCAGTTCTTC
TRBD1	TRBV5-4	TRBJ2-2	-	CASSLASPTGETGELFF	TGTGCCAGCAGCTTGGCCTCCCCTACAGGGGAGACCGGGGAGCTGTTTTTT
TRBD1	TRBV27	TRBJ1-1	-	CASRLIGQGVDTEAFF	TGTGCCAGCAGACTTATTGGACAGGGGGTGGACACTGAAGCTTTCTTT
TRBD1	TRBV5-1	TRBJ1-2	-	CASSSGDRDNYGYTF	TGCGCCAGCAGCTCGGGGGACAGGGATAACTATGGCTACACCTTC
TRBD1	TRBV5-1	TRBJ1-5	-	CASSSNVGQAIYQPQHF	TGCGCCAGCAGCTCCAATGTCGGACAGGCAATTTATCAGCCCCAGCATTTT
TRBD2	TRBV3-1/TRBV3-2	TRBJ2-4	-	CASRAGGPPRIQYF	TGTGCCAGCAGAGCGGGGGGGCCTCCTCGCATTCAGTACTTC
-	TRBV19	TRBJ1-1	-	CASSSFNRVNTEAFF	TGTGCCAGTAGTAGTTTTAACAGGGTGAACACTGAAGCTTTCTTT
TRBD2	TRBV12-5	TRBJ2-1	-	CASGLPRRLAGENNEQFF	TGTGCTAGTGGTTTGCCACGAAGACTAGCGGGGGAGAACAATGAGCAGTTCTTC
-	TRBV6-5	TRBJ2-5	-	CASSYAGTPGETQYF	TGTGCCAGCAGTTACGCGGGAACGCCGGGAGAGACCCAGTACTTC
-	TRBV9	TRBJ1-6	few	CASSGSPGAENSPLHF	TGTGCCAGCAGCGGATCCCCGGGAGCAGAAAATTCACCCCTCCACTTT
-	TRBV6-5	TRBJ2-5	-	CASSQEETQYF	TGTGCCAGCAGTCAGGAAGAGACCCAGTACTTC
-	TRBV5-1	TRBJ2-3	-	CASSPSISTDTQYF	TGCGCCAGCAGCCCGAGTATTAGCACAGATACGCAGTATTTT
-	TRBV21-1	TRBJ2-6	-	CASSSPGWGSNSGANVLTF	TGTGCCAGCAGCAGCCCCGGTTGGGGCAGCAACTCTGGGGCCAACGTCCTGACTTTC
-	TRBV5-1	TRBJ1-3	-	CASTVGPTEAGNTIYF	TGCGCCAGCACCGTGGGGCCGACAGAGGCTGGAAACACCATATATTTT
-	TRBV19	TRBJ1-1	-	CASKPDLKTEAFF	TGTGCCAGTAAACCGGACTTGAAAACTGAAGCTTTCTTT
-	TRBV19	TRBJ2-7	-	CASSIIGVEYEQYF	TGTGCCAGTAGTATAATAGGAGTCGAGTACGAGCAGTACTTC
-	TRBV5-1	TRBJ2-2	-	CASSPPRAGTRELFF	TGCGCCAGCAGCCCGCCCAGGGCCGGAACCCGGGAGCTGTTTTTT
TRBD1	TRBV2	TRBJ2-5	few	CASNRGETQYF	TGTGCCAGCAACAGGGGGGAGACCCAGTACTTC
-	TRBV21-1	TRBJ2-5	-	CASSKGLDRGKETQYF	TGTGCCAGCAGCAAAGGATTGGACAGGGGGAAAGAGACCCAGTACTTC
-	TRBV28	TRBJ2-7	-	CASRGEQGAVSEQYF	TGTGCCAGCAGGGGAGAACAGGGCGCCGTTTCCGAGCAGTACTTC
-	TRBV20-1	TRBJ2-3	once	CSAPDPGTQYF	TGCAGTGCCCCAGACCCGGGGACGCAGTATTTT
-	TRBV28	TRBJ1-6	-	CASSHSGDSPLHF	TGTGCCAGCAGTCACTCCGGGGATTCACCCCTCCACTTT
-	TRBV7-2	TRBJ1-5	-	CASSLQRGQPQHF	TGTGCCAGCAGCTTACAACGGGGTCAGCCCCAGCATTTT
TRBD1	TRBV24-1	TRBJ2-3	once	CATSDLRTGQAASTDTQYF	TGTGCCACCAGTGATTTGCGGACGGGACAGGCGGCTAGCACAGATACGCAGTATTTT
-	TRBV11-2	TRBJ1-1	-	CASSLREDTEAFF	TGTGCCAGCAGCTTAAGGGAGGACACTGAAGCTTTCTTT
-	TRBV27	TRBJ2-3	-	CASSLTRTDTQYF	TGTGCCAGCAGTCTAACCCGCACAGATACGCAGTATTTT
-	TRBV5-1	TRBJ2-6	-	CASSSAGDSGANVLTF	TGCGCCAGCAGCTCGGCAGGGGACTCTGGGGCCAACGTCCTGACTTTC
TRBD2	TRBV2	TRBJ2-7	few	CATTREGVFSYEQYF	TGTGCCACGACTCGGGAGGGGGTTTTCTCCTACGAGCAGTACTTC
-	TRBV29-1	TRBJ1-1	-	CSVYIRNTEAFF	TGCAGCGTCTATATTAGAAACACTGAAGCTTTCTTT
TRBD2	TRBV15	TRBJ2-1	-	CATSRGVAGAYNEQFF	TGTGCCACCAGCAGAGGAGTGGCGGGGGCCTACAATGAGCAGTTCTTC
TRBD1	TRBV12-3/TRBV12-4	TRBJ1-2	-	CASSTGVGYTF	TGTGCCAGCAGTACAGGGGTGGGCTACACCTTC
TRBD1	TRBV6-5	TRBJ1-2	-	CASSLRQGGGYTF	TGTGCCAGCAGTCTCCGACAGGGTGGAGGCTACACCTTC
-	TRBV28	TRBJ1-4	-	CASTTVANEKLFF	TGTGCCAGCACGACAGTGGCTAATGAAAAACTGTTTTTT